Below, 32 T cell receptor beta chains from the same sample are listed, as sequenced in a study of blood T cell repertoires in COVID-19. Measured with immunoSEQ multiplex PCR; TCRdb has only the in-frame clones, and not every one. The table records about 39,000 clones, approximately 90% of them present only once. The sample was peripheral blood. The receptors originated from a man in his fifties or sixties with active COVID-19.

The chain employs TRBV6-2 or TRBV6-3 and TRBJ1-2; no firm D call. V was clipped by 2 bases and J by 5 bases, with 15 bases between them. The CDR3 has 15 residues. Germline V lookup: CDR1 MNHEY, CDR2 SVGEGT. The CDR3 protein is CASSYGLTGRYGYTF. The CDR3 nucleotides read TGTGCCAGCAGTTACGGACTTACCGGGAGGTATGGCTACACCTTC.

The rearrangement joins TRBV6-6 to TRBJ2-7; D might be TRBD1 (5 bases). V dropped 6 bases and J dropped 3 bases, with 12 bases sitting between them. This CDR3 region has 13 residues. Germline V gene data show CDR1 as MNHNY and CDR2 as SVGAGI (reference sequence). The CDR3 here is CASRLGQDYEQYF. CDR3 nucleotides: TGTGCCAGCAGGTTGGGGCAGGACTACGAGCAGTACTTC.

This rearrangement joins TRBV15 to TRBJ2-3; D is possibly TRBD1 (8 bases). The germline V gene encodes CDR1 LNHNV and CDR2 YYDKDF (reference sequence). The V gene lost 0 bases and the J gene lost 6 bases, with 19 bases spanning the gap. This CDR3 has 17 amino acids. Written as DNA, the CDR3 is TGTGCCACCAGCAGAGATCCCGGGGGGACAGGCTTCGATACGCAGTATTTT. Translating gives CATSRDPGGTGFDTQYF.

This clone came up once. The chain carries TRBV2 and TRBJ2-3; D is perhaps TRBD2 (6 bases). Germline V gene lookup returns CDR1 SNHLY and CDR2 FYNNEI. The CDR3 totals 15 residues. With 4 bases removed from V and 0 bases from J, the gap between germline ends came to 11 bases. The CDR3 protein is CASSGGATSTDTQYF. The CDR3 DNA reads TGTGCCAGCAGTGGCGGGGCAACTAGCACAGATACGCAGTATTTT.

The CDR3 nucleotides are TGTGCCAGCAGCCAAGCAGGTGGACAGACGTATTCACCCCTCCACTTT. Translating it yields CASSQAGGQTYSPLHF. This chain links TRBV4-2 with TRBJ1-6, with a possible D match to TRBD1 (6 bases). V dropped 1 base and J dropped 8 bases, with 15 bases sitting between them. Per the germline V gene, CDR1 is LGHNA and CDR2 is YNFKEQ. The CDR3 covers 16 residues.

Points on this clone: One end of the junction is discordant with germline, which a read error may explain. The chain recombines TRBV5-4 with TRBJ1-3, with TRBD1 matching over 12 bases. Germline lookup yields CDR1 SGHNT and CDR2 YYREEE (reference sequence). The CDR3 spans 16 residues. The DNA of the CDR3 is TGTACCAGCAGCCCGGGACAGGGGGCGCGTGGAAACACCATATATTTT. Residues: CTSSPGQGARGNTIYF.

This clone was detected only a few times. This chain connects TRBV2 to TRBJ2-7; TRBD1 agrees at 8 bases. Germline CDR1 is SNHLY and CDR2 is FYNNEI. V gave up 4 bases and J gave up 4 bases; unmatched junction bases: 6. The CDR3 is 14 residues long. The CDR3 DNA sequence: TGTGCCAGCAGTGGCGGGACAGGTAATTACGAGCAGTACTTC. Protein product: CASSGGTGNYEQYF.

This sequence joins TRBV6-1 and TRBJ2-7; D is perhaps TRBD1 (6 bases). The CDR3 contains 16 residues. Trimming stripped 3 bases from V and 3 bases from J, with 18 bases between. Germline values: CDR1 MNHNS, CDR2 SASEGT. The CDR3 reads CASSELRQGRFYEQYF. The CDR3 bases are TGTGCCAGCAGTGAGCTTAGGCAGGGGAGATTCTACGAGCAGTACTTC.

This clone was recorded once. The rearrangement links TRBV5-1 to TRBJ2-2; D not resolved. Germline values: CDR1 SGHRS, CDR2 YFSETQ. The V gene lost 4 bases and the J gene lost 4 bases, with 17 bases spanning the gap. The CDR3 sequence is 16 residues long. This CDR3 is CASSPITASGTGELFF. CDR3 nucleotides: TGCGCCAGCAGCCCCATTACAGCCTCCGGCACCGGGGAGCTGTTTTTT.

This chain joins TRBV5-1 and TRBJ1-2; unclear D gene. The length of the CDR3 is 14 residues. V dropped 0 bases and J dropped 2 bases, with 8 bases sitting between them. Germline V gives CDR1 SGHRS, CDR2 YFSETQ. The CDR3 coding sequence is TGCGCCAGCAGCTTGGAGAGCCCGAACTATGGCTACACCTTC. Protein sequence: CASSLESPNYGYTF.

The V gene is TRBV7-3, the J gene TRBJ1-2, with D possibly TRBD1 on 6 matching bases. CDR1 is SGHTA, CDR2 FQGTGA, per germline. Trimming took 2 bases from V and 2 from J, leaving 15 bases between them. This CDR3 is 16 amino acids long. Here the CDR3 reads CASSLEGGQLNYGYTF. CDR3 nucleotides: TGTGCCAGCAGCTTAGAGGGGGGGCAGCTCAACTATGGCTACACCTTC.

The CDR3 bases are TGTGCCAGCAGTGAAACACAGGGGGTTGGTGGCTACACCTTC. As protein: CASSETQGVGGYTF. The rearrangement links TRBV6-1 to TRBJ1-2; 8 bases map to TRBD1. Per germline, CDR1 MNHNS and CDR2 SASEGT. J lost 7 bases, V lost 2 bases, and 6 bases had no gene match. The CDR3 loop spans 14 amino acids.

The CDR3 loop reads CASSYPGLAGGNEQFF. The CDR3 coding sequence is TGTGCCAGCAGCTACCCGGGACTAGCGGGGGGAAATGAGCAGTTCTTC. This rearrangement joins TRBV5-5 to TRBJ2-1, with TRBD2 matching 15 bases. Germline loops: CDR1 SGHKS, CDR2 YYEKEE (reference sequence). After removal of 3 bases from V and 7 bases from J, the junction contained 5 bases not matched to a gene. There are 16 residues in the CDR3.

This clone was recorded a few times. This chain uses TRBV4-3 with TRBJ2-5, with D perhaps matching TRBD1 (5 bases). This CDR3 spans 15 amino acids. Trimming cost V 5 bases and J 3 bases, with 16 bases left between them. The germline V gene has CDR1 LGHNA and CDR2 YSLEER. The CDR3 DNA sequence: TGCGCCAGCAGCAAAAGTGTACAGGACAAAGAGACCCAGTACTTC. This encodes CASSKSVQDKETQYF.

CDR3 sequence (DNA): TGTGCCAGCTCACCGGGACTAGCGGGAGACAATGAGCAGTTCTTC. Encoded protein: CASSPGLAGDNEQFF. The chain carries TRBV18 and TRBJ2-1; 14 positions agree with TRBD2. Per germline, CDR1 KGHSH and CDR2 LQKENI. Unmatched junction bases numbered 0, after V lost 3 bases and J lost 5 bases. This CDR3 has 15 amino acids.

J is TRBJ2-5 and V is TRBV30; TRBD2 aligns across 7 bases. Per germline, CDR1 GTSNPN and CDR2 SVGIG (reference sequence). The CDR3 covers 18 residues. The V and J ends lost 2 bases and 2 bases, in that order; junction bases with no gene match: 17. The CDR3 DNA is TGTGCCTGGAGTCGGGGACTATCACTCGCCGGACGTCAAGAGACCCAGTACTTC. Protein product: CAWSRGLSLAGRQETQYF.

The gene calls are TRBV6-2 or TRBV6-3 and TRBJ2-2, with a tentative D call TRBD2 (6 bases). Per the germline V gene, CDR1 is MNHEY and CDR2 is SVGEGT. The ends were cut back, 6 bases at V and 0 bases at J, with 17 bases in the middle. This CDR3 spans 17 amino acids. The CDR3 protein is CASSRLYGGPNTGELFF. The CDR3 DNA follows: TGTGCCAGCAGCCGCCTCTACGGGGGACCGAACACCGGGGAGCTGTTTTTT.

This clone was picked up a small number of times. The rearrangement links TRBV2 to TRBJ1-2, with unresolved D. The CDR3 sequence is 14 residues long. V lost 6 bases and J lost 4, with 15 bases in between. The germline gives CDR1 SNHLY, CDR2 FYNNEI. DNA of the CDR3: TGTGCCAGCAGCGACGAGGCTCGGTCCTATGGCTACACCTTC. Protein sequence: CASSDEARSYGYTF.

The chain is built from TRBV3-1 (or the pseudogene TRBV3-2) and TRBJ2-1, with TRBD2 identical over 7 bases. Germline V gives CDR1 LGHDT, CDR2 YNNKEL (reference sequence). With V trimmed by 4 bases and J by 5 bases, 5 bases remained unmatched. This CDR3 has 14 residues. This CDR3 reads CASSPWGGDNEQFF. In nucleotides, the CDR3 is TGTGCCAGCAGCCCCTGGGGGGGAGACAATGAGCAGTTCTTC.

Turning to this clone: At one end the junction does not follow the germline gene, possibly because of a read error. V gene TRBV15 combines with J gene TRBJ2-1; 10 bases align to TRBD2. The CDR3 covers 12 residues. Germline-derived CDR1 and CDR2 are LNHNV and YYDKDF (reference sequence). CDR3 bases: TGTGCCACCAGCAGCACTAGCGGGACCCTAGTCTTC. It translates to CATSSTSGTLVF.

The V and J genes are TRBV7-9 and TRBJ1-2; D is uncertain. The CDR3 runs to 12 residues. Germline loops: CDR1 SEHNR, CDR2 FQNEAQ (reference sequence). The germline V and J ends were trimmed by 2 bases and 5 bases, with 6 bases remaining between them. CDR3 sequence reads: CASSLSVYGYTF. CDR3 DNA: TGTGCCAGCAGCTTATCGGTTTATGGCTACACCTTC.

In DNA form, the CDR3 reads TGTGCCAGCAGCTGGGACAGGGAAGGTAACTCCGATCAGCCCCAGCATTTT. Protein product: CASSWDREGNSDQPQHF. This chain joins TRBV7-8 and TRBJ1-5; 9 bases are a match to TRBD1. The CDR3 is made up of 17 amino acids. V trimming: 4 bases; J trimming: 5 bases; junction bases outside the gene matches: 12. Germline CDR1 SGHVS, CDR2 FQNEAQ.

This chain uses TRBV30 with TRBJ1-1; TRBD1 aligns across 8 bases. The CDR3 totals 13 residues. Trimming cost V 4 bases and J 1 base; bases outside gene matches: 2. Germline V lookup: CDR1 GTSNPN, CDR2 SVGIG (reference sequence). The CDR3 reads CAWKGQENTEAFF. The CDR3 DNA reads TGTGCCTGGAAGGGACAGGAGAACACTGAAGCTTTCTTT.

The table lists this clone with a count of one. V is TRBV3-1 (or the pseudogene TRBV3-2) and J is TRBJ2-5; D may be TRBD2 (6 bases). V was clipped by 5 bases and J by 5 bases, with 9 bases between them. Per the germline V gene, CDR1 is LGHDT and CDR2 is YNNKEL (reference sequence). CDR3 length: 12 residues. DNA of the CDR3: TGTGCCAGCAGCTTGGAGGGGGAGACCCAGTACTTC. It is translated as CASSLEGETQYF.

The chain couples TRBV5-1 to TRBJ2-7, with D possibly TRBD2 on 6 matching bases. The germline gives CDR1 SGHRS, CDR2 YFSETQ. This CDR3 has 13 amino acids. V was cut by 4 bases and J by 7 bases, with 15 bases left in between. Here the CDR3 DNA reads TGCGCCAGCAGCGCGGGACTCCTAAGGGAGCAGTACTTC. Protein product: CASSAGLLREQYF.

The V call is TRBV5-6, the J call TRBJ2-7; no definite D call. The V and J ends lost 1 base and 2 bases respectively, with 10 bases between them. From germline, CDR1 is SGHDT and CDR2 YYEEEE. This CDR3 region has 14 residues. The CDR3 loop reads CASSLTSGPYEQYF. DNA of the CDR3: TGTGCCAGCAGCTTGACGTCAGGTCCCTACGAGCAGTACTTC.

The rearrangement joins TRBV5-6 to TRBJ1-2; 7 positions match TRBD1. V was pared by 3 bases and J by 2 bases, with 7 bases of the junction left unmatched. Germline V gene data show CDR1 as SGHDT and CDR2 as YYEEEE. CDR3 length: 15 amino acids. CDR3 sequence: CASSSLGGGNYGYTF. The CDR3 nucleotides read TGTGCCAGCAGCTCCCTAGGGGGCGGGAACTATGGCTACACCTTC.

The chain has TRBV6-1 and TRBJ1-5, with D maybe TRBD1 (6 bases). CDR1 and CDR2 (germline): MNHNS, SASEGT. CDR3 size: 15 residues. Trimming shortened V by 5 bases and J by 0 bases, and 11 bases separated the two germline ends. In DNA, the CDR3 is TGTGCCAGCAGTTCGACAGGTTATAGCAATCAGCCCCAGCATTTT. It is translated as CASSSTGYSNQPQHF.

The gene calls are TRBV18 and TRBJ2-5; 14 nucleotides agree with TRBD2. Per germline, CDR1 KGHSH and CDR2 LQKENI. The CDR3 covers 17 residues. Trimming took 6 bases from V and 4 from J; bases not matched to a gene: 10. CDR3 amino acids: CASSLLRLAGGRETQYF. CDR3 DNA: TGTGCCAGCTCGCTTCTGAGACTAGCGGGAGGGCGAGAGACCCAGTACTTC.

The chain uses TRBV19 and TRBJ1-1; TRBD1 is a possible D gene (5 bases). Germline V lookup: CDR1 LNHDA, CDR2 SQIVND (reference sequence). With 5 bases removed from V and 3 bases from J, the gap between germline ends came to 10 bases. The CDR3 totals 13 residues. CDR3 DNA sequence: TGTGCCAGTAGTCGACTCAGGGACACTGAAGCTTTCTTT. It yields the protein CASSRLRDTEAFF.

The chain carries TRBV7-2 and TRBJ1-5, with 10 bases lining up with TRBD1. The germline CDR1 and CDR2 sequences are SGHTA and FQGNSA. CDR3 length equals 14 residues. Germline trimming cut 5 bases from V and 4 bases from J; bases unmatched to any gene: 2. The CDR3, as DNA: TGTGCCAGCAGCCAGGACAGGGGGAATCAGCCCCAGCATTTT. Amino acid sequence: CASSQDRGNQPQHF.

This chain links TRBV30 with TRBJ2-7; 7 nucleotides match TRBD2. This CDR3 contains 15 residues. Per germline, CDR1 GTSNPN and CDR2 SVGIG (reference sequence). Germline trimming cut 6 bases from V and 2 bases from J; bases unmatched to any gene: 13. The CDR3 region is CACGSRLAVTYEQYF. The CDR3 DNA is TGTGCCTGCGGATCTAGGCTAGCGGTTACCTACGAGCAGTACTTC.